A single sample is the source of the 18 T cell receptor beta chains below, sequenced in a study of cytomegalovirus exposure and HLA in healthy donors. Method: immunoSEQ multiplex PCR; TCRdb's copy keeps in-frame clones and lacks some. In the table there are some 140,000 clones, about 86% of which are singletons. The specimen was PBMCs. The receptors derive from a human donor in good health.

The rearrangement links TRBV28 to TRBJ2-7, with 10 positions matching TRBD1. Germline-derived CDR1 and CDR2 are MDHEN and SYDVKM. The CDR3 is 15 amino acids. With 4 bases clipped from V and 4 bases from J, the junction kept 7 bases outside the gene matches. The CDR3 DNA reads as TGTGCCAGCAGTTCGGCCGGGACAGGGGTATACGAGCAGTACTTC. As protein: CASSSAGTGVYEQYF.

The genes are TRBV11-3 and TRBJ2-1, with D maybe TRBD2 (6 bases). V lost 3 bases to trimming and J lost 0 bases, with 12 bases between them. Germline V gene sequence: CDR1 SGHNT, CDR2 YENEEA. This CDR3 region has 16 residues. CDR3 amino acids: CASSFGGAYSYNEQFF. Here the CDR3 DNA reads TGTGCCAGCAGCTTCGGCGGGGCTTACTCCTACAATGAGCAGTTCTTC.

The chain links TRBV5-6 to TRBJ1-2; tentatively, D is TRBD1 (5 bases). V shed 4 bases and J shed 4 bases, with 14 bases lying between them. CDR1 SGHDT and CDR2 YYEEEE come from the germline V gene. CDR3 length equals 14 residues. CDR3: CASSRRGRSYGYTF. The DNA of the CDR3 is TGTGCCAGCAGCCGGAGGGGCCGGAGCTATGGCTACACCTTC.

J is TRBJ2-2 and V is TRBV5-4; D unresolved. The CDR3 spans 16 residues. Germline values: CDR1 SGHNT, CDR2 YYREEE (reference sequence). Trimming left V 0 bases short and J 0 bases short, with 9 bases between. CDR3 amino acids: CASSLVGGANTGELFF. CDR3 DNA: TGTGCCAGCAGCTTGGTCGGCGGTGCGAACACCGGGGAGCTGTTTTTT. Supplemented by reference TRBV5-4 and TRBJ2-2, the full variable domain reads ETGVTQSPTHLIKTRGQQVTLRCSSQSGHNTVSWYQQALGQGPQFIFQYYREEENGRGNFPPRFSGLQFPNYSSELNVNALELDDSALYLCASSLVGGANTGELFFGEGSRLTVL.

The rearrangement joins TRBV7-9 to TRBJ2-1; D unresolved. CDR1 is SEHNR and CDR2 is FQNEAQ in the germline V gene (reference sequence). This CDR3 spans 11 amino acids. V gave up 4 bases and J gave up 15 bases, with 13 bases separating them. As DNA, the CDR3 is TGTGCCAGCAGCTCGTCAATGTTACTGTTCTTC. This codes for CASSSSMLLFF.

The V call is TRBV30, the J call TRBJ1-1; D not certain. The CDR3 extends over 14 amino acids. V lost 4 bases, J lost 1 base, and 13 bases lay in between. Germline V gives CDR1 GTSNPN, CDR2 SVGIG (reference sequence). The CDR3 bases are TGTGCCTGGATAGCGGGATACGGGAACACTGAAGCTTTCTTT. Protein product: CAWIAGYGNTEAFF.

The chain combines TRBV10-3 with TRBJ2-7; D may be TRBD2 (6 bases). This CDR3 spans 14 amino acids. Germline CDR1 ENHRY, CDR2 SYGVKD. Trimming removed 3 bases at V and 2 bases at J, with 11 bases between. The CDR3 loop is CAISEGGIPYEQYF. The CDR3, as DNA: TGTGCCATCAGTGAAGGAGGGATCCCCTACGAGCAGTACTTC.

This chain links TRBV4-1 with TRBJ1-2; 7 bases fit TRBD1. The germline V gene encodes CDR1 MGHRA and CDR2 YSYEKL. Losses at the gene ends were 2 bases for V and 4 bases for J; bases not matched to a gene: 19. This CDR3 spans 19 amino acids. In nucleotides, the CDR3 is TGCGCCAGCAGCCAAACTCTAACACTTTCGGGACAGAATCCCTATGGCTACACCTTC. It codes for CASSQTLTLSGQNPYGYTF.

This sequence joins TRBV2 and TRBJ2-2; D remains unclear. The CDR3 runs to 14 residues. V lost 2 bases to trimming and J lost 5 bases, with 9 bases between them. Looked up from germline, CDR1 is SNHLY and CDR2 is FYNNEI. The CDR3 loop reads CASSETAKTGELFF. The CDR3 nucleotides read TGTGCCAGCAGTGAAACAGCCAAAACCGGGGAGCTGTTTTTT.

The rearrangement uses TRBV25-1 and TRBJ2-4, with D unclear. Deletions cut 2 bases from V and 12 bases from J, with 8 bases between. CDR3 length: 11 residues. Germline-derived CDR1 and CDR2 are MGHDK and SYGVNS. DNA of the CDR3: TGTGCCAGCAGTGAACCCCCCGGTCAGTACTTC. Amino acids: CASSEPPGQYF. Supplemented by reference TRBV25-1 and TRBJ2-4, the full variable domain reads EADIYQTPRYLVIGTGKKITLECSQTMGHDKMYWYQQDPGMELHLIHYSYGVNSTEKGDLSSESTVSRIRTEHFPLTLESARPSHTSQYLCASSEPPGQYFGAGTRLSVL.

The V call is TRBV11-2, the J call TRBJ2-7; tentative D call: TRBD2 (5 bases). The CDR3 loop spans 14 amino acids. CDR1 is SGHAT and CDR2 is FQNNGV in the germline V gene. V was pared by 0 bases and J by 6 bases, with 12 bases between. The chain's CDR3 is CASSLDGSAGEQYF. The CDR3 DNA reads TGTGCCAGCAGCTTAGATGGTAGCGCGGGCGAGCAGTACTTC.

The chain employs TRBV18 and TRBJ1-4; TRBD1 might be the D (5 bases). Trimming removed 6 bases at V and 2 bases at J, with 10 bases between. The CDR3 totals 14 residues. Germline CDR1 and CDR2: KGHSH and LQKENI. CDR3 sequence reads: CASSPGVTNEKLFF. The CDR3 DNA is TGTGCCAGCTCTCCGGGGGTGACTAATGAAAAACTGTTTTTT. The full variable domain, in which reference TRBV18 and TRBJ1-4 provide the parts outside the CDR3, is NAGVMQNPRHLVRRRGQEARLRCSPMKGHSHVYWYRQLPEEGLKFMVYLQKENIIDESGMPKERFSAEFPKEGPSILRIQQVVRGDSAAYFCASSPGVTNEKLFFGSGTQLSVL.

The chain links TRBV6-1 to TRBJ2-7; a possible D gene is TRBD1 (6 bases). Per the germline V gene, CDR1 is MNHNS and CDR2 is SASEGT. Trimming shortened V by 7 bases and J by 0 bases, and 13 bases separated the two germline ends. The CDR3 totals 14 residues. The CDR3, as DNA: TGTGCCAGCACCACCGGGACAAACTCCTACGAGCAGTACTTC. The encoded protein is CASTTGTNSYEQYF.

This clone has just a few counts. The chain employs TRBV7-9 and TRBJ2-3, with D tentatively TRBD1 (6 bases). Deletions cut 6 bases from V and 1 base from J, with 20 bases between. Per the germline V gene, CDR1 is SEHNR and CDR2 is FQNEAQ (reference sequence). The CDR3 spans 17 residues. The CDR3 region is CASRQLTRQDGTDTQYF. Here the CDR3 DNA reads TGTGCCAGCAGGCAGTTGACCCGACAGGACGGCACAGATACGCAGTATTTT.

This chain uses TRBV7-2 with TRBJ1-2; the match to TRBD1 covers 7 bases. The CDR3 contains 14 residues. In germline, CDR1 is SGHTA, CDR2 FQGNSA. With V trimmed by 3 bases and J by 6 bases, 7 bases remained unmatched. CDR3 in amino acids: CASSFDRALDGYTF. For the CDR3, the DNA is TGTGCCAGCAGCTTCGACAGGGCCCTCGATGGCTACACCTTC.

J is TRBJ1-1 and V is TRBV7-9; the D is unclear. CDR3 length equals 13 residues. Germline V CDR1 and CDR2: SEHNR, FQNEAQ (reference sequence). Trimming left V 5 bases short and J 4 bases short, with 11 bases between. CDR3 bases: TGTGCCAGCAGCCGAGGGTGGATCACTGAAGCTTTCTTT. It translates to CASSRGWITEAFF.

The chain links TRBV6-1 to TRBJ2-7; a possible D gene is TRBD1 (6 bases). This CDR3 contains 15 residues. Trimming took off 2 bases at V and 4 bases at J, with 15 bases between the two ends. Germline V gene data show CDR1 as MNHNS and CDR2 as SASEGT. The CDR3 loop is CASSERGTPWYEQYF. CDR3 sequence (DNA): TGTGCCAGCAGTGAAAGGGGGACACCCTGGTACGAGCAGTACTTC.

The chain uses TRBV7-2 and TRBJ2-7, with 7 bases matching TRBD1. The J segment lost 1 base and the V segment lost 2 bases, leaving 5 bases of the junction unmatched. The germline CDR1 and CDR2 sequences are SGHTA and FQGNSA. The CDR3 is 15 residues long. The CDR3 coding sequence is TGTGCCAGCAGCTTACACCCGGGACAGTCCTACGAGCAGTACTTC. Translation: CASSLHPGQSYEQYF.